These 30 T cell receptor beta chains were sequenced from one sample in a study of blood T cell repertoires in COVID-19. The protocol was immunoSEQ multiplex PCR, while the TCRdb copy is restricted to in-frame clones and leaves out a portion. The table records 200,000 to 250,000 clones, roughly four fifths of them present only once. Sequences were obtained from PBMCs or T cells enriched from blood (not recorded which). The origin of the receptors is a man aged 55-75 years who had recovered from COVID-19.

V usage is TRBV5-6 and J usage is TRBJ1-2; D call uncertain. The CDR3 spans 13 residues. Germline CDR1 SGHDT, CDR2 YYEEEE. The V end was cut by 2 bases, the J end by 2 bases, with 7 bases between. CDR3 coding DNA: TGTGCCAGCAGCTTTAACGGGAACTATGGCTACACCTTC. Translated, it gives CASSFNGNYGYTF.

V is TRBV18 and J is TRBJ2-7; 8 bases are shared with TRBD1. V gave up 6 bases and J gave up 3 bases; unmatched junction bases: 10. CDR1 and CDR2 from the germline V gene are KGHSH and LQKENI. The CDR3 runs 15 residues. In DNA, the CDR3 is TGTGCCAGCTCCCCGGCCGGGACAGGAGGCTACGAGCAGTACTTC. This gives the protein CASSPAGTGGYEQYF.

This clone was found a few times. The CDR3 is CASSVGGGTEAFF. The CDR3 bases are TGTGCCAGCAGCGTCGGCGGTGGCACTGAAGCTTTCTTT. V is TRBV7-3 and J is TRBJ1-1; no reliable D call. Trimming took off 5 bases at V and 4 bases at J, with 11 bases between the two ends. The CDR3 runs 13 residues. Looked up from germline, CDR1 is SGHTA and CDR2 is FQGTGA.

The V gene is TRBV4-1, the J gene TRBJ2-7; the D gene is possibly TRBD2 (6 bases). The germline V gene has CDR1 MGHRA and CDR2 YSYEKL. This CDR3 is 16 amino acids long. V was shortened by 0 bases and J by 3 bases, with 15 bases between the two germline ends. The CDR3 loop reads CASSQEGGLNLYEQYF. CDR3 sequence (DNA): TGCGCCAGCAGCCAAGAGGGGGGACTCAACCTCTACGAGCAGTACTTC.

The count of this clone is one. The V gene is TRBV24-1, the J gene TRBJ2-7; D is perhaps TRBD1 (5 bases). In germline, CDR1 is KGHDR, CDR2 SFDVKD. V was pared by 3 bases and J by 1 base, with 9 bases between. CDR3 length: 14 residues. The CDR3 nucleotides are TGTGCCACCAGTGATAAACAGGATTCCTACGAGCAGTACTTC. Encoded protein: CATSDKQDSYEQYF.

The chain joins TRBV5-1 to TRBJ2-3; TRBD2 agrees at 8 bases. CDR1 is SGHRS and CDR2 is YFSETQ in the germline V gene. The CDR3 totals 16 residues. J lost 0 bases, V lost 0 bases, and 3 bases had no gene match. The CDR3 reads CASSLDGGASTDTQYF. In DNA form, the CDR3 reads TGCGCCAGCAGCTTGGACGGGGGGGCAAGCACAGATACGCAGTATTTT.

The rearrangement joins TRBV6-2 or TRBV6-3 to TRBJ2-1; D gene ambiguous. Per the germline V gene, CDR1 is MNHEY and CDR2 is SVGEGT. This CDR3 has 12 amino acids. V was clipped by 6 bases and J by 5 bases, with 8 bases between them. The CDR3 reads CASSTVHNEQFF. CDR3 nucleotide sequence: TGTGCCAGCAGCACAGTACACAATGAGCAGTTCTTC.

The rearrangement joins TRBV6-6 to TRBJ2-2; 9 nucleotides match TRBD1. CDR1 is MNHNY, CDR2 SVGAGI, per germline (reference sequence). The CDR3 totals 15 residues. Trimming cost V 2 bases and J 5 bases; bases outside gene matches: 3. The chain's CDR3 is CASSYRDRATGELFF. In DNA, the CDR3 is TGTGCCAGCAGTTACAGGGACAGGGCGACCGGGGAGCTGTTTTTT.

The CDR3: CASKQTGTGVSPLHF. CDR3 in DNA: TGTGCCAGCAAGCAGACCGGGACAGGGGTTTCACCCCTCCACTTT. This chain joins TRBV25-1 and TRBJ1-6; 10 nucleotides agree with TRBD1. The CDR3 extends over 15 amino acids. The germline V gene encodes CDR1 MGHDK and CDR2 SYGVNS. Unmatched junction bases numbered 9, after V lost 7 bases and J lost 9 bases.

The J gene is TRBJ2-1, the V gene TRBV7-2; 10 positions agree with TRBD2. The CDR3 sequence is 16 residues long. After removal of 1 base from V and 8 bases from J, the junction contained 8 bases not matched to a gene. The germline gives CDR1 SGHTA, CDR2 FQGNSA. This CDR3 is CASSLGRSGGAHEQFF. DNA for the CDR3: TGTGCCAGCAGCTTAGGACGAAGCGGGGGGGCCCATGAGCAGTTCTTC.

This clone was detected only once. The rearrangement links TRBV3-1 (or the pseudogene TRBV3-2) to TRBJ2-4; the match to TRBD2 covers 11 bases. CDR1 LGHDT and CDR2 YNNKEL come from the germline V gene (reference sequence). The CDR3 has 19 residues. V shed 4 bases and J 0 bases; nucleotides not matched to a gene: 11. The CDR3 region has the DNA TGTGCCAGCAGCCGCTCACTAGCGGGGGATGGAGGAGCCAAAAACATTCAGTACTTC. It is translated as CASSRSLAGDGGAKNIQYF.

The chain employs TRBV6-2 or TRBV6-3 and TRBJ2-4; D possibly corresponds to TRBD2 (5 bases). Germline values: CDR1 MNHEY, CDR2 SVGEGT. The CDR3 has 12 amino acids. V was cut by 4 bases and J by 14 bases, with 15 bases left in between. CDR3 nucleotides: TGTGCCAGCAGTTTAGGAGCGGATAAGAAGTACTTC. It specifies CASSLGADKKYF.

In DNA, the CDR3 is TGTGCCAGCAGCTACGGACAGAGTCTAGGAGAAAAACTGTTTTTT. This encodes CASSYGQSLGEKLFF. The rearrangement joins TRBV5-5 to TRBJ1-4; perhaps TRBD1 as D (6 bases). This CDR3 spans 15 amino acids. Trimming removed 3 bases from V and 8 bases from J, with 17 bases in between. Germline V gene sequence: CDR1 SGHKS, CDR2 YYEKEE (reference sequence).

CDR3 sequence (DNA): TGCGCCAGCAGCTTGGATGCAGGGCATGAAAAACTGTTTTTT. Translating it yields CASSLDAGHEKLFF. The chain is built from TRBV5-1 and TRBJ1-4; weak D call: TRBD1 (5 bases). There are 14 residues in the CDR3. Looked up from germline, CDR1 is SGHRS and CDR2 is YFSETQ. The V and J ends lost 0 bases and 6 bases respectively, with 9 bases between them.

This clone was recorded a few times. The CDR3 region is CASSVSGTSSYEQYF. CDR3 nucleotide sequence: TGTGCCAGCAGCGTCTCCGGGACTAGCTCCTACGAGCAGTACTTC. The V gene is TRBV9, the J gene TRBJ2-7; 8 bases align to TRBD2. In germline, CDR1 is SGDLS, CDR2 YYNGEE. CDR3 length: 15 amino acids. With 2 bases clipped from V and 0 bases from J, the junction kept 4 bases outside the gene matches. The full variable domain, its missing parts supplied by reference TRBV9 and TRBJ2-7, is DSGVTQTPKHLITATGQRVTLRCSPRSGDLSVYWYQQSLDQGLQFLIQYYNGEERAKGNILERFSAQQFPDLHSELNLSSLELGDSALYFCASSVSGTSSYEQYFGPGTRLTVT.

This chain uses TRBV18 with TRBJ2-7; 13 bases map to TRBD2. In germline, CDR1 is KGHSH, CDR2 LQKENI. With 3 bases clipped from V and 2 bases from J, the junction kept 7 bases outside the gene matches. The CDR3 runs 17 residues. The CDR3 protein is CASSPGTSGASPYEQYF. DNA for the CDR3: TGTGCCAGCTCACCGGGGACTAGCGGGGCGTCCCCCTACGAGCAGTACTTC.

This chain joins TRBV10-2 and TRBJ1-1; 7 positions match TRBD1. With 1 base clipped from V and 10 bases from J, the junction kept 6 bases outside the gene matches. This CDR3 has 13 residues. Germline V gene sequence: CDR1 WSHSY, CDR2 SAAADI. CDR3 nucleotides: TGCGCCAGCAGTGAGTATGCGGGACAGAGAGCTTTCTTT. Translating gives CASSEYAGQRAFF.

This clone was seen once. The germline gene is not matched at one end of the junction; a read error may be the cause. This chain connects TRBV4-3 to TRBJ2-4, with 9 bases aligning to TRBD1. Germline lookup yields CDR1 LGHNA and CDR2 YSLEER. The CDR3 has 14 residues. This CDR3 reads CASSDGTGKNIRYF. Written as DNA, the CDR3 is TGCGCCAGCAGCGATGGGACAGGGAAAAACATTCGGTACTTC.

V is TRBV7-3 and J is TRBJ2-3; 8 bases map to TRBD2. Germline CDR1 and CDR2: SGHTA and FQGTGA. V shed 1 base and J 4 bases; nucleotides not matched to a gene: 4. The CDR3 runs to 15 residues. DNA of the CDR3: TGTGCCAGCAGCTTAATGCTAGCGGGCGCAGATACGCAGTATTTT. It specifies CASSLMLAGADTQYF.

The chain combines TRBV7-9 with TRBJ2-1; weak D call: TRBD1 (5 bases). Trimming removed 1 base at V and 6 bases at J, with 10 bases between. CDR1 SEHNR and CDR2 FQNEAQ come from the germline V gene (reference sequence). This CDR3 spans 14 amino acids. DNA of the CDR3: TGTGCCAGCAGCTTAGGACAGTCCCCCAATGAGCAGTTCTTC. Amino acids: CASSLGQSPNEQFF.

The genes are TRBV19 and TRBJ2-1, with 10 bases lining up with TRBD2. This CDR3 is 15 amino acids long. V lost 7 bases to trimming and J lost 6 bases; unmatched junction nucleotides: 9. CDR1 and CDR2 from the germline V gene are LNHDA and SQIVND (reference sequence). This CDR3 is CASKQKAGGVNEQFF. The CDR3 DNA sequence: TGTGCCAGTAAGCAGAAAGCGGGGGGGGTCAATGAGCAGTTCTTC.

The V gene is TRBV6-5, the J gene TRBJ1-2; D unresolved. This CDR3 region has 13 residues. The V and J ends lost 2 bases and 0 bases respectively, with 4 bases between them. The V gene's germline CDR1 is MNHEY and CDR2 SVGAGI. The CDR3 DNA follows: TGTGCCAGCAGTTACACGGCTAACTATGGCTACACCTTC. This codes for CASSYTANYGYTF.

V usage is TRBV7-2 and J usage is TRBJ2-2, with D possibly matching TRBD1 (5 bases). The germline gives CDR1 SGHTA, CDR2 FQGNSA. The ends were cut back, 5 bases at V and 5 bases at J, with 9 bases in the middle. This CDR3 region has 13 residues. DNA of the CDR3: TGTGCCAGCAGCATCAGGGTTACCGGGGAGCTGTTTTTT. Translating gives CASSIRVTGELFF.

This chain joins TRBV2 and TRBJ2-2; D not certain. Looked up from germline, CDR1 is SNHLY and CDR2 is FYNNEI. V dropped 4 bases and J dropped 0 bases, with 6 bases sitting between them. The CDR3 is made up of 14 amino acids. CDR3 in amino acids: CASSGLTNTGELFF. Written as DNA, the CDR3 is TGTGCCAGCAGTGGACTGACGAACACCGGGGAGCTGTTTTTT.

The rearrangement links TRBV19 to TRBJ2-5, with a tentative D call TRBD2 (7 bases). Per germline, CDR1 LNHDA and CDR2 SQIVND (reference sequence). The CDR3 sequence is 16 residues long. With 3 bases removed from V and 2 bases from J, the gap between germline ends came to 16 bases. DNA of the CDR3: TGTGCCAGTAGTATTCAGGGGCTAGCGGATCAAGAGACCCAGTACTTC. Translating gives CASSIQGLADQETQYF.

The chain combines TRBV11-2 with TRBJ2-2, with TRBD1 matching over 7 bases. With 3 bases clipped from V and 2 bases from J, the junction kept 6 bases outside the gene matches. Germline V gene lookup returns CDR1 SGHAT and CDR2 FQNNGV. This CDR3 has 16 residues. The CDR3 DNA sequence: TGTGCCAGCAGCTTTCCGGGACAGATTAACACCGGGGAGCTGTTTTTT. Protein sequence: CASSFPGQINTGELFF.

The CDR3 loop reads CASSLELAGPLYF. Here the CDR3 DNA reads TGCGCCAGCAGCTTGGAACTAGCGGGCCCCTTGTACTTC. The chain recombines TRBV5-1 with TRBJ2-5; 9 positions match TRBD2. J lost 13 bases, V lost 0 bases, and 7 bases had no gene match. The CDR3 loop spans 13 amino acids. The germline gives CDR1 SGHRS, CDR2 YFSETQ.

The V gene is TRBV5-1, the J gene TRBJ1-3, with D tentatively TRBD1 (6 bases). V was shortened by 4 bases and J by 4 bases, with 12 bases between the two germline ends. CDR1 is SGHRS and CDR2 is YFSETQ in the germline V gene. This CDR3 region has 14 residues. CDR3 coding DNA: TGCGCCAGCAGCGCCCCAGGGGCGGGAAACACCATATATTTT. The encoded protein is CASSAPGAGNTIYF.

The chain joins TRBV7-2 to TRBJ2-7; D is perhaps TRBD2 (5 bases). Per germline, CDR1 SGHTA and CDR2 FQGNSA. The ends were cut back, 2 bases at V and 7 bases at J, with 18 bases in the middle. CDR3 size: 15 residues. CDR3 in amino acids: CASSLYGGLLVEQYF. The DNA of the CDR3 is TGTGCCAGCAGCTTATACGGCGGGCTCCTTGTGGAGCAGTACTTC.

This clone occurred once. This rearrangement joins TRBV25-1 to TRBJ1-4, with D tentatively TRBD1 (6 bases). Deletions cut 0 bases from V and 6 bases from J, with 11 bases between. The CDR3 consists of 15 residues. From germline, CDR1 is MGHDK and CDR2 SYGVNS. DNA of the CDR3: TGTGCCAGCAGTGAATATCGAGGGGGATATGAAAAACTGTTTTTT. Protein sequence: CASSEYRGGYEKLFF.